A selection of T cell receptor beta chains follows, all from one sample in a study of shared clonotypes between healthy human individuals. Produced via immunoSEQ multiplex PCR; TCRdb's table is partial and in-frame only. Here the sample spans roughly 490,000 clones, 60% to 85% being singletons. Sequenced: PBMCs. All receptors come from a woman in her forties in good health. Some clones in this sample may be carry-over from other donors' samples. Both conserved end residues are part of each CDR3. D genes are given only for firm matches. Rows give clone size only sometimes, using once, few, many, or a class for an expanded clone.

>TRBJ2-3|few|.|16|TRBV7-9
TGTGCCAGCAGCCAAAGGGCCAGGGCAGACACAGATACGCAGTATTTT
CASSQRARADTDTQYF
>TRBJ1-1|.|.|12|TRBV6-1
TGTGCCAGCAGTGAACGGGTTCCCGAAGCTTTCTTT
CASSERVPEAFF
>TRBJ1-3|many|.|15|TRBV7-2
TGTGCCAGCAGCTTTAGAGTTAGCTCTGGAAACACCATATATTTT
CASSFRVSSGNTIYF
>TRBJ2-1|once|TRBD2|18|TRBV7-9
TGTGCCAGCAGCGACAAAGTGGAGCGGGAGGGCATCTACAATGAGCAGTTCTTC
CASSDKVEREGIYNEQFF
>TRBJ2-3|.|TRBD1|17|TRBV4-3
TGCGCCAGCAGCCAAGACCGGACAGGGGGTAGCACAGATACGCAGTATTTT
CASSQDRTGGSTDTQYF
>TRBJ2-5|.|TRBD1|14|TRBV5-1
TGCGCCAGCAGCGAAACGGGACAGGGGGAGACCCAGTACTTC
CASSETGQGETQYF
>TRBJ1-1|.|.|15|TRBV11-2
TGTGCCAGCAGCTGGCTTTGGCCTAGGAACACTGAAGCTTTCTTT
CASSWLWPRNTEAFF
>TRBJ1-2|.|.|13|TRBV28
TGTGCCAGCAGCTCCCATGACACGGATGGCTACACCTTC
CASSSHDTDGYTF
>TRBJ2-3|.|TRBD2|14|TRBV6-5
TGTGCCAGCAGTTACCGGGAGGAGGGGGATACGCAGTATTTT
CASSYREEGDTQYF
>TRBJ2-5|.|.|15|TRBV11-2
TGTGCCAGCAGCTTAGATCTGGGGGCCGGAGAGACCCAGTACTTC
CASSLDLGAGETQYF
>TRBJ1-4|.|TRBD1|14|TRBV9
TGTGCCAGCAGCGAACAGGGGGCAGGTGAAAAACTGTTTTTT
CASSEQGAGEKLFF
>TRBJ2-7|.|.|14|TRBV7-8
TGTGCCAGCAGCTTAGCGCTGATGAAGGACGAGCAGTACTTC
CASSLALMKDEQYF
>TRBJ2-1|many|TRBD2|17|TRBV10-2
TGCGCCAGCAGTGAGTTCCGGACTAGCGGGAGGGCGAATGAGCAGTTCTTC
CASSEFRTSGRANEQFF
>TRBJ2-7|.|TRBD1|13|TRBV7-2
TGTGCCAGCAGCTCCAGGACAGGTCGCGAGCAGTACTTC
CASSSRTGREQYF
>TRBJ2-3|.|.|13|TRBV19
TGTGCCAGTAGTACTTCCACCACAGATACGCAGTATTTT
CASSTSTTDTQYF
>TRBJ2-7|.|.|17|TRBV5-4
TGTGCCAGCAGCTTGGCGTACAGCACATCAAGCTCCTACGAGCAGTACTTC
CASSLAYSTSSSYEQYF
>TRBJ2-7|.|TRBD1|14|TRBV10-3
TGTGCCATCAAACGGACAGGGAGAGACGTAGTGCTGTACTTC
CAIKRTGRDVVLYF
>TRBJ2-1|.|.|16|TRBV5-1
TGCGCCAGCAGCGCCCGACTAGTCGGCATATACAATGAGCAGTTCTTC
CASSARLVGIYNEQFF
>TRBJ2-6|few|.|16|TRBV19
TGTGCCAGTAGTTCCCGGGCCGTTACTGGGGCCAACGTCCTGACTTTC
CASSSRAVTGANVLTF
>TRBJ1-2|.|.|13|TRBV6-5
TGTGCCAGCGGCCTCCCCGGGGGTTCTGGCTACACCTTC
CASGLPGGSGYTF
>TRBJ2-7|few|.|13|TRBV7-3
TGTGCCAGCAGCTCCCAGGTAGGAGACGAGCAGTACTTC
CASSSQVGDEQYF
>TRBJ2-3|.|TRBD2|15|TRBV5-1
TGCGCCAGCAGCTTAGTAGCGGGAGGGACAGATACGCAGTATTTT
CASSLVAGGTDTQYF
>TRBJ1-6|.|TRBD1|15|TRBV5-1
TGCGCCAGCAGCTTGGTTACAGGGGATAATTCACCCCTCCACTTT
CASSLVTGDNSPLHF
>TRBJ2-1|.|TRBD1|15|TRBV2
TGTGCCAGCAGCGCAGACAGGGCCTCCTACAATGAGCAGTTCTTC
CASSADRASYNEQFF
>TRBJ2-2|once|.|16|TRBV15
TGTGCCACCAGCAGAGGCACCACCGAAAACACCGGGGAGCTGTTTTTT
CATSRGTTENTGELFF
>TRBJ2-7|few|.|13|TRBV30
TGTGCCTGGGACCCCGGGGCGCCCTACGAGCAGTACTTC
CAWDPGAPYEQYF
>TRBJ2-4|.|TRBD1|16|TRBV18
TGTGCCAGCTCACACCGGGACAGGGATTTTAAAAACATTCAGTACTTC
CASSHRDRDFKNIQYF
>TRBJ2-1|.|TRBD2|17|TRBV4-2
TGTGCCAGCAGCCGAGTTCACGCTAGCGGGGTATACAATGAGCAGTTCTTC
CASSRVHASGVYNEQFF
>TRBJ1-2|.|TRBD1|16|TRBV4-1
TGCGCCAGCAGCCACCGGACAGGGCCGGTTAACTATGGCTACACCTTC
CASSHRTGPVNYGYTF
>TRBJ2-1|.|.|14|TRBV19
TGTGCCAGTAGTCCCAATGGGGGCTACAATGAGCAGTTCTTC
CASSPNGGYNEQFF